One and the same sample provided the 8 T cell receptor beta chains below, sequenced in a study of CD8+CD57+ T cells in acquired aplastic anemia (dated by TCRdb to 2017 to 2018). For sequencing, an Illumina HiSeq 2000 was employed. Profiling of TCR beta VDJ combinations and CDR3 sequences used genomic DNA as the template. TCRdb reprocessed the public reads (quality trimming at Q25 with fastp, clone calling with MiXCR) and kept in-frame beta chains. Records with the same CDR3 protein are collapsed into one entry carrying the most frequent genes and DNA. The sample table holds around 200,000 distinct CDR3 sequences, of which around 50% were seen once. The top ten constitute about an eighth of the sample. The patients picked for sequencing were ones in whom flow cytometry had shown an expansion of CD8+CD57+ cells. The source material was sorted CD4+, CD8+, or CD8+CD57+ T cells (not recorded which) from PBMCs. These receptors came from a human donor with aplastic anemia.

The CDR3 DNA reads as TGCGCCAGCAGCACCGGACAGAGGGTAGATACGCAGTATTTT. It yields the protein CASSTGQRVDTQYF. This chain uses TRBV5-1 with TRBJ2-3; a weak D match, TRBD1 (6 bases). V was shortened by 4 bases and J by 5 bases, with 14 bases between the two germline ends. The germline gives CDR1 SGHRS, CDR2 YFSETQ. The CDR3 spans 14 residues.

CDR3 amino acids: CASSALGQGADEQFF. The CDR3 DNA reads TGTGCCAGCAGTGCCCTTGGACAGGGGGCCGATGAGCAGTTCTTC. The gene calls are TRBV25-1 and TRBJ2-1; 11 bases agree with TRBD1. There are 15 residues in the CDR3. The germline CDR1 and CDR2 sequences are MGHDK and SYGVNS. Trimming cost V 4 bases and J 8 bases; bases outside gene matches: 7. Filled out from reference TRBV25-1 and TRBJ2-1, the complete variable domain reads EADIYQTPRYLVIGTGKKITLECSQTMGHDKMYWYQQDPGMELHLIHYSYGVNSTEKGDLSSESTVSRIRTEHFPLTLESARPSHTSQYLCASSALGQGADEQFFGPGTRLTVL.

This clonotype was observed a few times. One junction end does not reproduce the germline sequence, and a read error may be involved. The chain couples TRBV2 to TRBJ2-5; 7 positions agree with TRBD2. There are 10 residues in the CDR3. Germline CDR1 is SNHLY and CDR2 is FYNNEI. This chain's CDR3 is CASSEDRTSF. The DNA of the CDR3 is TGTGCCAGCAGTGAAGACCGGACTAGCTTC.

This chain uses TRBV12-3 or TRBV12-4 with TRBJ1-1; the D gene is possibly TRBD1 (5 bases). The CDR3 contains 11 residues. Trimming removed 7 bases from V and 11 bases from J, with 14 bases in between. The CDR3 DNA is TGTGCCAGCACCGGTAGAGGGGAGGCTTTCTTT. Translated: CASTGRGEAFF.

This clonotype occurred a few times. The rearrangement joins TRBV24-1 to TRBJ2-1, with a possible D match to TRBD1 (5 bases). This CDR3 spans 12 amino acids. V was cut by 6 bases and J by 10 bases, with 12 bases left in between. Germline V gene data show CDR1 as KGHDR and CDR2 as SFDVKD. This CDR3 reads CATSWGGREQFF. For the CDR3, the DNA is TGTGCCACCAGTTGGGGCGGCAGGGAGCAGTTCTTC.

Only a few counts were recorded for this clonotype. The chain has TRBV7-8 and TRBJ1-6, with 11 bases that match TRBD1. Germline loops: CDR1 SGHVS, CDR2 FQNEAQ. The trim removed 4 bases at V and 10 bases at J, leaving 3 bases unmatched. This CDR3 region has 14 residues. CDR3 region: CASSSGQGESPLHF. The CDR3 DNA reads as TGTGCCAGCAGCTCGGGACAGGGGGAATCACCCCTCCACTTT.

The rearrangement joins TRBV5-1 to TRBJ2-7; unclear D gene. The CDR3 extends over 13 amino acids. V shed 0 bases and J shed 5 bases, with 9 bases lying between them. Germline CDR1 is SGHRS and CDR2 is YFSETQ. CDR3 loop: CASSLATDDEQYF. The CDR3 DNA sequence: TGCGCCAGCAGCTTGGCCACGGACGACGAGCAGTACTTC.

The gene calls are TRBV19 and TRBJ1-1, with D perhaps TRBD1 (5 bases). V dropped 4 bases and J dropped 0 bases, with 18 bases sitting between them. This CDR3 has 17 amino acids. The germline gives CDR1 LNHDA, CDR2 SQIVND (reference sequence). CDR3 sequence: CASSRGFGGWMNTEAFF. In DNA, the CDR3 is TGTGCCAGTAGTAGAGGTTTCGGGGGGTGGATGAACACTGAAGCTTTCTTT.